What follows are 8 T cell receptor beta chains derived from one specimen sequenced in a study of T cell repertoires in cytomegalovirus infection. TCRdb reprocessed the reads with MiXCR, giving one entry per CDR3 protein. The sample carries about 150,000 distinct CDR3 sequences, more than 30% recorded once. No antigen is known for these receptors. The sample was CD8+ T cells from cultured PBMCs, taken from culture after CMV antigen stimulation. These receptors were obtained from a human donor in good health (CMV status not recorded). Some clones in this sample may be carry-over from other donors' samples.

In its sample, this clonotype was seen many times. The chain joins TRBV7-8 to TRBJ1-2; 7 bases are shared with TRBD1. Germline loops: CDR1 SGHVS, CDR2 FQNEAQ. Trimming removed 1 base from V and 6 bases from J; junction bases left unmatched: 2. This CDR3 is built from 13 residues. The CDR3 sequence is CASSLEGADGYTF. The CDR3 DNA reads TGTGCCAGCAGCTTAGAGGGGGCAGATGGCTACACCTTC.

V usage is TRBV27 and J usage is TRBJ2-7, with TRBD2 matching over 8 bases. The germline V gene encodes CDR1 MNHEY and CDR2 SMNVEV (reference sequence). The CDR3 totals 15 residues. Unmatched junction bases numbered 7, after V lost 5 bases and J lost 1 base. CDR3 region: CASSKRGGPSYEQYF. The CDR3 DNA is TGTGCCAGCAGTAAACGGGGGGGACCTTCCTACGAGCAGTACTTC.

The chain recombines TRBV12-3 or TRBV12-4 with TRBJ2-6, with D hard to call. Trimming pared 5 bases from V and 0 bases from J, leaving 5 bases between. The CDR3 has 14 residues. The CDR3 DNA follows: TGTGCCAGCAGTCCCCTCTCTGGGGCCAACGTCCTGACTTTC. Its translation: CASSPLSGANVLTF.

A note on this clonotype: One end of the junction varies from germline; a read error may be responsible. This chain connects TRBV7-4 to TRBJ1-1; D not certain. The CDR3 contains 16 residues. Germline V lookup: CDR1 SGHVT, CDR2 SQSDAQ. CDR3 residues: CASSLESSRRNTDAFF. CDR3 bases: TGTGCCAGCAGCTTAGAGTCTTCACGGAGGAACACTGATGCTTTCTTT.

For this clonotype: One end of the junction fails to match germline, which may point to a read error. The chain uses TRBV19 and TRBJ2-7, with 8 bases matching TRBD1. The CDR3 extends over 15 amino acids. The germline gives CDR1 LNHDA, CDR2 SQIVND (reference sequence). CDR3 sequence: CASSDPTGVSFEQYF. The CDR3 region has the DNA TGTGCCAGTAGCGATCCGACAGGGGTCTCCTTCGAGCAGTACTTC.

This sequence joins TRBV19 and TRBJ1-6; maybe TRBD1 (6 bases). CDR1 and CDR2 from the germline V gene are LNHDA and SQIVND (reference sequence). The V end lost 7 bases, the J end lost 7 bases, and 8 bases lay between the germline ends. The CDR3 has 12 residues. The CDR3 nucleotides are TGTGCCAGTACAGGGGAAAATTCACCCCTCCACTTT. It encodes CASTGENSPLHF.

This chain joins TRBV3-1 and TRBJ2-4; maybe TRBD1 (5 bases). V gave up 0 bases and J gave up 6 bases, with 12 bases separating them. Germline CDR1 LGHDT, CDR2 YNNKEL (reference sequence). This CDR3 has 15 amino acids. This CDR3 is CASSQDYGQGNIQYF. CDR3 sequence (DNA): TGTGCCAGCAGCCAAGATTACGGGCAGGGAAACATTCAGTACTTC. Complete variable domain (other parts from reference TRBV3-1 and TRBJ2-4): DTAVSQTPKYLVTQMGNDKSIKCEQNLGHDTMYWYKQDSKKFLKIMFSYNNKELIINETVPNRFSPKSPDKAHLNLHINSLELGDSAVYFCASSQDYGQGNIQYFGAGTRLSVL.

This clonotype was seen more than once but under ten times. The rearrangement joins TRBV4-1 to TRBJ1-5; D perhaps matches TRBD1 (5 bases). The length of the CDR3 is 15 residues. V was pared by 0 bases and J by 6 bases, with 12 bases between. Looked up from germline, CDR1 is MGHRA and CDR2 is YSYEKL. CDR3 in DNA: TGCGCCAGCAGCCAAGATATGGCAGGGTCTCAGCCCCAGCATTTT. Protein product: CASSQDMAGSQPQHF.